The 13 T cell receptor beta chains in this list originate from one sample, sequenced in a study of blood T cells in healthy people across ages. A second about 7 to 11 cycle PCR used barcoded and J-beta primers. TCRdb re-called the 5' RACE reads through MiXCR, storing one row per CDR3 protein. The sample yields some 760,000 distinct CDR3 sequences, approximately 25% seen once. The same specimen was also included in a second study, on T cells of mothers and their children.

Sequenced material: blood. Every receptor here comes from a boy aged 5-17 years in good health.

The chain links TRBV6-5 to TRBJ2-5; the D is unclear. Germline loops: CDR1 MNHEY, CDR2 SVGAGI. There are 14 residues in the CDR3. V was shortened by 7 bases and J by 10 bases, with 22 bases between the two germline ends. The CDR3 protein is CASIPTDAKIVQYF. The CDR3 region has the DNA TGTGCCAGCATCCCGACTGACGCCAAGATAGTCCAGTACTTC.

The chain recombines TRBV18 with TRBJ2-3; perhaps TRBD2 as D (6 bases). Germline-derived CDR1 and CDR2 are KGHSH and LQKENI. This CDR3 spans 17 amino acids. V was clipped by 3 bases and J by 3 bases, with 19 bases between them. CDR3 nucleotides: TGTGCCAGCTCACCCCAAACCGGGGGACGGTGGACAGATACGCAGTATTTT. Translated: CASSPQTGGRWTDTQYF.

This clonotype was counted at least ten times. This chain uses TRBV28 with TRBJ2-5; 12 bases fit TRBD2. CDR3 length: 15 amino acids. Trimming at V came to 3 bases and at J to 1 base, leaving 0 bases not matched to a gene. Germline values: CDR1 MDHEN, CDR2 SYDVKM. CDR3 amino acids: CASSLTSGGQETQYF. DNA of the CDR3: TGTGCCAGCAGTTTGACTAGCGGGGGCCAAGAGACCCAGTACTTC.

This clonotype came up a few times. The chain employs TRBV10-3 and TRBJ2-5; D unresolved. Germline V gives CDR1 ENHRY, CDR2 SYGVKD. This CDR3 contains 14 residues. Trimming shortened V by 9 bases and J by 0 bases, and 14 bases separated the two germline ends. CDR3 region: CAIRQTEYQETQYF. The CDR3 nucleotides read TGTGCCATTCGCCAGACGGAATACCAAGAGACCCAGTACTTC.

This chain joins TRBV11-2 and TRBJ2-5; 10 positions agree with TRBD1. TRBJ2-1 explains the end of the DNA better; the J call may be wrong. The germline V gene has CDR1 SGHAT and CDR2 FQNNGV. This CDR3 contains 14 residues. CDR3 in DNA: TGTGCCAGCAGCTTCGGGACAGGGGCCGGTGAGCAGTTCTTC. Its translation: CASSFGTGAGEQFF.

This clonotype appeared a few times. The rearrangement uses TRBV7-2 and TRBJ2-6, with no clear D. The germline CDR1 and CDR2 sequences are SGHTA and FQGNSA. The length of the CDR3 is 14 residues. The germline V and J ends were trimmed by 2 bases and 2 bases, with 4 bases remaining between them. DNA for the CDR3: TGTGCCAGCAGCTTATTTACTGGGGCCAACGTCCTGACTTTC. Its translation: CASSLFTGANVLTF.

This clonotype was counted a few times. One junction end does not reproduce the germline sequence, and a read error may be involved. The chain has TRBV11-1 and TRBJ2-5; D is possibly TRBD1 (5 bases). CDR3 size: 15 residues. Per the germline V gene, CDR1 is SGHAT and CDR2 is FQDESV (reference sequence). The CDR3 loop is CASSLAGQRQEIQYF. The CDR3 nucleotides are TGTGCCAGCAGCTTGGCAGGGCAGAGGCAAGAGATCCAGTACTTC.

V gene TRBV5-4 combines with J gene TRBJ2-7; D might be TRBD1 (6 bases). Trimming pared 4 bases from V and 6 bases from J, leaving 14 bases between. Germline loops: CDR1 SGHNT, CDR2 YYREEE (reference sequence). The CDR3 covers 13 residues. The CDR3 bases are TGTGCCAGCAGCCTGCGCCCACAGGGCGAGCAGTACTTC. Translation gives CASSLRPQGEQYF.

The rearrangement uses TRBV28 and TRBJ2-5; TRBD2 agrees at 8 bases. Trimming cost V 5 bases and J 5 bases; bases outside gene matches: 10. The CDR3 runs 15 residues. Germline loops: CDR1 MDHEN, CDR2 SYDVKM. The CDR3 sequence is CASSTLAEGGETQYF. In DNA, the CDR3 is TGTGCCAGCAGTACACTAGCGGAGGGCGGGGAGACCCAGTACTTC.

The chain couples TRBV29-1 to TRBJ2-1; D is perhaps TRBD2 (5 bases). From germline, CDR1 is SQVTM and CDR2 ANQGSEA. This CDR3 is built from 13 residues. The V end was cut by 6 bases, the J end by 4 bases, with 13 bases between. The CDR3 sequence: CSVTDSSYNEQFF. The CDR3 DNA reads as TGCAGCGTGACGGACTCCTCTTACAATGAGCAGTTCTTC.

The chain is built from TRBV12-3 or TRBV12-4 and TRBJ2-5; 8 bases line up with TRBD1. With 5 bases clipped from V and 4 bases from J, the junction kept 9 bases outside the gene matches. There are 15 residues in the CDR3. CDR3 sequence reads: CASSTPTGGGETQYF. The CDR3 DNA is TGTGCCAGCAGTACCCCAACAGGGGGAGGAGAGACCCAGTACTTC.

V usage is TRBV4-1 and J usage is TRBJ2-5; 10 positions agree with TRBD2. The CDR3 has 14 residues. After removal of 6 bases from V and 5 bases from J, the junction contained 6 bases not matched to a gene. Germline V gene lookup returns CDR1 MGHRA and CDR2 YSYEKL. CDR3 sequence reads: CASSPLAGVETQYF. For the CDR3, the DNA is TGCGCCAGCAGTCCTCTAGCGGGGGTTGAGACCCAGTACTTC.

This clonotype was seen a few times. The V call is TRBV29-1, the J call TRBJ1-1; tentatively, D is TRBD1 (5 bases). The CDR3 loop spans 14 amino acids. V was clipped by 4 bases and J by 4 bases, with 16 bases between them. Germline loops: CDR1 SQVTM, CDR2 ANQGSEA. The CDR3 sequence: CSVVPAREVTEAFF. CDR3 in DNA: TGCAGCGTTGTTCCGGCCAGGGAAGTCACTGAAGCTTTCTTT. Combining the CDR3 with reference TRBV29-1 and TRBJ1-1 gives the whole variable domain SAVISQKPSRDICQRGTSLTIQCQVDSQVTMMFWYRQQPGQSLTLIATANQGSEATYESGFVIDKFPISRPNLTFSTLTVSNMSPEDSSIYLCSVVPAREVTEAFFGQGTRLTVV.